The T cell receptor beta chain described here comes from a study of cytomegalovirus exposure and HLA in healthy donors. Study-wide background: The 120 validation repertoires were reported in a later analysis to have been generated on the same platform as the 666 first-cohort repertoires. Study results and caveats: As confirmed in vitro, a few CMV-associated chains were specific for CMV antigens.

Germline V CDR1 and CDR2: MDHEN, SYDVKM. V was clipped by 2 bases and J by 2 bases, with 12 bases between them. The CDR3 consists of 15 residues. The donors were part of the validation cohort of 120 or so subjects. That cohort was separate from the first cohort, which comprised fewer than 800 subjects. As concerns this clone: Its antigen is unknown.

Sequencing was performed with immunoSEQ multiplex PCR; in TCRdb, only in-frame clones are kept and a portion is missing. Seen here are roughly 330,000 clones, 87% observed once, and the top ten hold approximately 1.1%. The material sequenced was PBMCs. The rearrangement joins TRBV28 to TRBJ1-2, with D possibly matching TRBD1 (5 bases). The TCR sequence derives from a woman aged 25 to 39 in good health and CMV-seropositive. CDR3 loop: CASSLPTVGNYGYTF. CDR3 DNA sequence: TGTGCCAGCAGTTTACCGACAGTTGGAAACTATGGCTACACCTTC.